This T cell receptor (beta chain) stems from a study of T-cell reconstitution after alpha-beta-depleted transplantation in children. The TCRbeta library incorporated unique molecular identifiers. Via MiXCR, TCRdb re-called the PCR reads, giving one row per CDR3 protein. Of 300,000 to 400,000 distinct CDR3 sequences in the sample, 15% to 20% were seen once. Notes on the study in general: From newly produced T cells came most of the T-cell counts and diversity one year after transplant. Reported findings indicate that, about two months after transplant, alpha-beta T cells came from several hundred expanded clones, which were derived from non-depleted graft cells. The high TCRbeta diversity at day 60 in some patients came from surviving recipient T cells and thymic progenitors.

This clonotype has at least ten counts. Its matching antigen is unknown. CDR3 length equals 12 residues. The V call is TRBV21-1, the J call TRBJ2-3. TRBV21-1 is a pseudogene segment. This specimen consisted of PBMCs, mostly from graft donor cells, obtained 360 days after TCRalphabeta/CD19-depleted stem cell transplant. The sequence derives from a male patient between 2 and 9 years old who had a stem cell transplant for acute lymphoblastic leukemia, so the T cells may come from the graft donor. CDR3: CASISRGDTQYF. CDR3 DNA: TGTGCCAGCATCTCCAGAGGAGATACGCAGTATTTT.